The 5 T cell receptor beta chains given below trace back to one sample, sequenced in a study of blood T cell repertoires in COVID-19. Libraries were prepared by immunoSEQ multiplex PCR; TCRdb keeps only in-frame clonotypes and omits some of them. The data contain roughly 90,000 clones, 80% of them seen just once; the ten biggest clones take up 10%. The material sequenced was peripheral blood. Source of these receptors: a woman aged 70-85 years with acute or convalescent COVID-19.

The genes are TRBV12-3 or TRBV12-4 and TRBJ2-3, with D hard to call. Between the trimmed V and J ends, which lost 2 bases and 0 bases, there was a span of 3 bases. The CDR3 loop spans 13 amino acids. The CDR3: CASSLRSTDTQYF. The CDR3 DNA reads as TGTGCCAGCAGTTTACGGAGCACAGATACGCAGTATTTT.

This chain uses TRBV5-1 with TRBJ2-1, with 11 bases aligning to TRBD2. The ends lost 7 bases at V and 9 bases at J; junction bases unmatched: 9. This CDR3 has 14 amino acids. The germline V gene has CDR1 SGHRS and CDR2 YFSETQ. CDR3 loop: CASRASGGLSEQFF. CDR3 nucleotide sequence: TGCGCCAGCCGTGCTAGCGGGGGGTTGAGTGAGCAGTTCTTC.

The chain recombines TRBV5-1 with TRBJ2-2; 7 nucleotides agree with TRBD2. Unmatched junction bases numbered 4, after V lost 2 bases and J lost 3 bases. CDR1 is SGHRS and CDR2 is YFSETQ in the germline V gene. The CDR3 is 15 amino acids. The CDR3 loop reads CASSLASGYTGELFF. The DNA of the CDR3 is TGCGCCAGCAGCTTAGCTAGCGGCTACACCGGGGAGCTGTTTTTT.

This rearrangement joins TRBV5-1 to TRBJ2-4; 9 positions agree with TRBD1. The CDR3 totals 15 residues. Unmatched junction bases numbered 3, after V lost 3 bases and J lost 2 bases. The germline V gene has CDR1 SGHRS and CDR2 YFSETQ. The CDR3: CASSSGQGPKNIQYF. In DNA, the CDR3 is TGCGCCAGCAGCTCCGGACAGGGGCCCAAAAACATTCAGTACTTC.

This sequence joins TRBV19 and TRBJ2-7, with a tentative D call TRBD1 (6 bases). V lost 6 bases to trimming and J lost 2 bases, with 11 bases between them. From germline, CDR1 is LNHDA and CDR2 SQIVND (reference sequence). The CDR3 runs 13 residues. The CDR3 loop reads CASRKQGTYEQYF. The CDR3 DNA is TGTGCCAGTAGAAAACAGGGAACCTACGAGCAGTACTTC.